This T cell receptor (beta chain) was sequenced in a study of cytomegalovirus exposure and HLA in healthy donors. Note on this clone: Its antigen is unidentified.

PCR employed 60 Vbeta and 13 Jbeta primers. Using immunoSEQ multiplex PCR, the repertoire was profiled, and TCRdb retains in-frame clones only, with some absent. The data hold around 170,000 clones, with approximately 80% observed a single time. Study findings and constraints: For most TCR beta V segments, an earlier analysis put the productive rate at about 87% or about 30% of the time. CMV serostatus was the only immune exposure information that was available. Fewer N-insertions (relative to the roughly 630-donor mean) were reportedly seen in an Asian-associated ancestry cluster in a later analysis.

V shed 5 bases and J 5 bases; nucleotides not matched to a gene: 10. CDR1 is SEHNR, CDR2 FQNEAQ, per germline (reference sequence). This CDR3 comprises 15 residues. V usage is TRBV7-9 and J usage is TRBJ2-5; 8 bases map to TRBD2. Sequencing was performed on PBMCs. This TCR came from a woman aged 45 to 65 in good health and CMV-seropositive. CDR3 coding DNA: TGTGCCAGCAGCCCCCCCCGGGGGGGATGGGAGACCCAGTACTTC. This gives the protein CASSPPRGGWETQYF.